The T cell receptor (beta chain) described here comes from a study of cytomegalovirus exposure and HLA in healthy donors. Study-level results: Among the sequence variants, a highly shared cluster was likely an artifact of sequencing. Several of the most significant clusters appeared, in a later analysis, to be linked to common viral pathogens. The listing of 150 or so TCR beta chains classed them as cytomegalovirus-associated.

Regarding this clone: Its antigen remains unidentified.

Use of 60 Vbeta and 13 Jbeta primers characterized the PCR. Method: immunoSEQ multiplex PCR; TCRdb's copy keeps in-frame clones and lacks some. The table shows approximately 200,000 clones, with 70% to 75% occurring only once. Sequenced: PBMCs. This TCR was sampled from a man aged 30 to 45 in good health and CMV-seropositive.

As DNA, the CDR3 is TGTGCCTGGGGCGGACAGGGAGAAAACACCGGGGAGCTGTTTTTT. It translates to CAWGGQGENTGELFF. The chain links TRBV30 to TRBJ2-2; 8 bases match TRBD1. J was trimmed by 2 bases and V by 5 bases; bases with no gene match: 7. The CDR3 spans 15 residues. The germline V gene encodes CDR1 GTSNPN and CDR2 SVGIG (reference sequence).